One and the same sample provided the 8 T cell receptor beta chains below, sequenced in a study of early T cells in non-severe SARS-CoV-2 infection. TCRdb itself ran the 5' RACE reads through MiXCR, one entry per CDR3 protein. The sample lists approximately 80,000 distinct CDR3 sequences, approximately 10% occurring once. This specimen was whole blood, taken at baseline. The receptors come from an adult who was a healthcare worker with PCR-confirmed SARS-CoV-2 infection or an uninfected control (not recorded which).

In its sample, this clonotype was seen many times. The chain has TRBV2 and TRBJ2-2; D is unclear. The germline CDR1 and CDR2 sequences are SNHLY and FYNNEI. The CDR3 is 12 residues long. V was trimmed by 7 bases and J by 5 bases, leaving 8 bases between them. The CDR3 DNA follows: TGTGCCAGCACAAGGGCTACCGGGGAGCTGTTTTTT. Its protein product is CASTRATGELFF.

The table lists this clonotype with many counts. The chain uses TRBV6-1 and TRBJ2-1, with D possibly TRBD2 on 7 matching bases. V was shortened by 1 base and J by 9 bases, with 16 bases between the two germline ends. Looked up from germline, CDR1 is MNHNS and CDR2 is SASEGT. The CDR3 length is 15 residues. CDR3 in amino acids: CASSEGGGRWSEQFF. The DNA of the CDR3 is TGTGCCAGCAGTGAAGGCGGGGGCCGGTGGAGTGAGCAGTTCTTC.

The chain combines TRBV6-6 with TRBJ1-5; unclear D gene. The CDR3 extends over 13 amino acids. The V and J ends lost 3 bases and 7 bases respectively, with 10 bases between them. CDR1 and CDR2 from the germline V gene are MNHNY and SVGAGI (reference sequence). The CDR3 region is CASSYGNGQPQHF. DNA of the CDR3: TGTGCCAGCAGTTATGGGAATGGACAGCCCCAGCATTTT.

This clonotype was seen more than once but under ten times. The V and J genes are TRBV5-1 and TRBJ2-7; 8 bases fit TRBD1. The CDR3 extends over 15 amino acids. The J segment lost 4 bases and the V segment lost 4 bases, leaving 10 bases of the junction unmatched. The germline CDR1 and CDR2 sequences are SGHRS and YFSETQ. CDR3 amino acids: CASSLGQGYVYEQYF. Written as DNA, the CDR3 is TGCGCCAGCAGCCTCGGACAGGGATACGTTTACGAGCAGTACTTC.

This clonotype appeared a few times. This chain connects TRBV7-9 to TRBJ2-3, with a tentative D call TRBD2 (5 bases). CDR1 is SEHNR, CDR2 FQNEAQ, per germline (reference sequence). The CDR3 extends over 12 amino acids. The CDR3, as DNA: TGTGCGAACTCGGGGAGCACAGATACGCAGTATTTT. This translates into CANSGSTDTQYF.

This clonotype was seen ten or more times. The chain joins TRBV19 to TRBJ1-5, with 10 nucleotides matching TRBD1. Germline CDR1 LNHDA, CDR2 SQIVND (reference sequence). The CDR3 runs 16 residues. J lost 4 bases, V lost 3 bases, and 6 bases had no gene match. This CDR3 is CASSIPGTGVNQPQHF. Written as DNA, the CDR3 is TGTGCCAGTAGTATCCCCGGGACAGGGGTAAATCAGCCCCAGCATTTT.

This clonotype has just a few counts. This chain connects TRBV29-1 to TRBJ2-3; 8 bases are a match to TRBD2. With V trimmed by 0 bases and J by 2 bases, 4 bases remained unmatched. The CDR3 consists of 15 residues. Germline V CDR1 and CDR2: SQVTM, ANQGSEA. The CDR3 nucleotides are TGCAGCGTTGAAGAGCGGGGGGTACTCACAGATACGCAGTATTTT. Translated: CSVEERGVLTDTQYF.

This clonotype was detected a few times. The junction differs from germline at one of its ends, possibly a read error. The chain combines TRBV16 with TRBJ1-3; D gene ambiguous. The CDR3 is 17 residues long. CDR1 KGHSY and CDR2 FQNENV come from the germline V gene. The CDR3 spells CASSQLELRSSENTIYF. Here the CDR3 DNA reads TGTGCCAGCAGCCAATTGGAGTTGCGGAGCTCTGAAAACACCATATATTTT.